This TCR beta chain was identified in a study of blood T cell repertoires in COVID-19. Overall study: Some COVID-19 samples were acute and others convalescent; all came from the United States, Italy and Spain. The cDNA or gDNA used as material had been derived from T cells, B-cell-depleted T cells, or PBMCs.

Original methodology: How many nucleated cells were present was estimated from reference gene primer amplification. Generated by immunoSEQ multiplex PCR, the TCRdb table keeps only in-frame clones and is missing some. That table gives V, J and clone size, and the DNA gave D and trimming. The sample includes 250,000 or so clones, over 90% of them seen just once. Seattle cases were enrolled at active infection and followed longitudinally. The CDR3 is 16 amino acids. V was trimmed by 7 bases and J by 7 bases, leaving 20 bases between them. Germline-derived CDR1 and CDR2 are SGHAT and FQNNGV. The TCR comes from a man aged 25 to 45 with COVID-19, enrolled during active disease. The chain carries TRBV11-2 and TRBJ1-6; weak D call: TRBD1 (5 bases). Sequenced sample: peripheral blood. The CDR3 spells CASTPGGGRINSPLHF. The CDR3, as DNA: TGTGCCAGCACCCCCGGGGGGGGACGGATCAATTCACCCCTCCACTTT.